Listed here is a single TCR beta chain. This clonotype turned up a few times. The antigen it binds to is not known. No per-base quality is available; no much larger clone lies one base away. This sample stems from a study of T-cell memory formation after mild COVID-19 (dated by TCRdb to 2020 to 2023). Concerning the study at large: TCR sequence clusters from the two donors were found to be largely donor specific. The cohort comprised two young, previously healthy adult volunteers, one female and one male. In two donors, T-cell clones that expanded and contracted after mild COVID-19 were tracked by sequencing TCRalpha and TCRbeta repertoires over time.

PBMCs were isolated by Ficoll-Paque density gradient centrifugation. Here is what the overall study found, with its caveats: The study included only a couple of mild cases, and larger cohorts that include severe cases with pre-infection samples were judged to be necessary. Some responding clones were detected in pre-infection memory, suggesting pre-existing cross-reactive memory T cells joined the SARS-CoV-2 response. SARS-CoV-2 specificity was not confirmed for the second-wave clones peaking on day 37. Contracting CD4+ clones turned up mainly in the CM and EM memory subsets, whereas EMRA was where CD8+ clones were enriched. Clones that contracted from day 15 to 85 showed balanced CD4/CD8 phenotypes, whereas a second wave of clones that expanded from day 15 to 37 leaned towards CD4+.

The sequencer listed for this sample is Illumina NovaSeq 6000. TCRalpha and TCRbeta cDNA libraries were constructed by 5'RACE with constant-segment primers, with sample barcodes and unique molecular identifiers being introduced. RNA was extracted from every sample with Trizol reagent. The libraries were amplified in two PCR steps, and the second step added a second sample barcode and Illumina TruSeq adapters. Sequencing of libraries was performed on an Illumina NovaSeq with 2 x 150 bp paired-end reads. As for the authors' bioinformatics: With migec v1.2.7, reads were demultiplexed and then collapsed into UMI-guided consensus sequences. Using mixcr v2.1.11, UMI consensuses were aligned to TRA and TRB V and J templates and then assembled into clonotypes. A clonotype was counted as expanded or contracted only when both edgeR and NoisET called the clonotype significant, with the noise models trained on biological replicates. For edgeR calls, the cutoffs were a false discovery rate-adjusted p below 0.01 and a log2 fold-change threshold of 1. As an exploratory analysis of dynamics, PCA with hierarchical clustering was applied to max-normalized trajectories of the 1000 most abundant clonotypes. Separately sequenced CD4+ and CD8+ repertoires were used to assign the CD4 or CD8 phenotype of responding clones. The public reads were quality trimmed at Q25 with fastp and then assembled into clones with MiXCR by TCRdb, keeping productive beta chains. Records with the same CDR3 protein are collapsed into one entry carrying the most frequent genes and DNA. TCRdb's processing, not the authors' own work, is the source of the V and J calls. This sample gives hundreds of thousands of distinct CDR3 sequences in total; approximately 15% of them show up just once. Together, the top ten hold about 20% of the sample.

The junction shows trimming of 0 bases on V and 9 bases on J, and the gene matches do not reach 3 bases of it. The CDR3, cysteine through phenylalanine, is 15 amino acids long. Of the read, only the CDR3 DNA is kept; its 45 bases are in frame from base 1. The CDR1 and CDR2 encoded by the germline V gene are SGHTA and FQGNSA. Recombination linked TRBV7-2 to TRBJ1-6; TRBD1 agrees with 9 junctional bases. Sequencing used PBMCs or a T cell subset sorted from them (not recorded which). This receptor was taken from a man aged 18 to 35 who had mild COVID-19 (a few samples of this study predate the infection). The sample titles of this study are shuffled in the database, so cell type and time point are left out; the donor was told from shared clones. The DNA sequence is TGTGCCAGCAGCTTAGCACAGGGGGCTTTTTCACCCCTCCACTTT. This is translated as CASSLAQGAFSPLHF. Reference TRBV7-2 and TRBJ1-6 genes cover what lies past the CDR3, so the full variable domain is GAGVSQSPSNKVTEKGKDVELRCDPISGHTALYWYRQSLGQGLEFLIYFQGNSAPDKSGLPSDRFSAERTGGSVSTLTIQRTQQEDSAVYLCASSLAQGAFSPLHFGNGTRLTVT.